The 25 T cell receptor beta chains presented below share a single source sample, sequenced in a study of T cell responses to AZD1222 COVID-19 vaccine (dated by TCRdb to the early 2020s). Read against the paper, the sample's time point label means: baseline before first vaccination. The treatment or condition label, as the study defines it: meningococcal conjugate vaccine given as trial control. Library prep was done by the immunoSEQ multiplex PCR assay. TCRdb retrieved this table from immuneACCESS and kept in-frame rearrangements only. Not all clones are present; in checked studies, unresolved V genes account for under half, and no reason is known for the remainder. The sample table shows roughly 89,000 clones, and roughly 90% are seen once. The ten largest make up around 4.5% of the sample. The sample in question was peripheral blood, obtained on day 0 of MenACWY control vaccination. Source of these receptors: an adult in good health.

Here the CDR3 reads CASSLDPGGRGYNEQFF. CDR3 sequence (DNA): TGTGCCAGCAGCTTAGATCCGGGCGGCAGGGGCTACAATGAGCAGTTCTTC. V is TRBV7-9 and J is TRBJ2-1; TRBD1 might be the D (6 bases). CDR1 is SEHNR and CDR2 is FQNEAQ in the germline V gene (reference sequence). The length of the CDR3 is 17 residues. Trimming removed 1 base from V and 3 bases from J, with 16 bases in between.

The CDR3 DNA sequence: TGTGCCAGTAGTATAAGTCCGGGTTTCACCTACGAGCAGTACTTC. It yields the protein CASSISPGFTYEQYF. The chain carries TRBV19 and TRBJ2-7, with no clear D. Between the trimmed V and J ends, which lost 2 bases and 2 bases, there was a span of 13 bases. The CDR3 spans 15 residues. Germline V lookup: CDR1 LNHDA, CDR2 SQIVND (reference sequence).

The rearrangement joins TRBV7-9 to TRBJ1-1; a weak D match, TRBD1 (5 bases). This CDR3 contains 14 residues. Deletions cut 2 bases from V and 3 bases from J, with 10 bases between. Germline V gives CDR1 SEHNR, CDR2 FQNEAQ (reference sequence). CDR3 nucleotides: TGTGCCAGCAGCTTACAGGGCAGGGACACTGAAGCTTTCTTT. It yields the protein CASSLQGRDTEAFF.

This chain links TRBV3-1 (or the pseudogene TRBV3-2) with TRBJ1-1; 8 bases fit TRBD1. Losses at the gene ends were 3 bases for V and 1 base for J; bases not matched to a gene: 4. This CDR3 contains 15 residues. Germline V CDR1 and CDR2: LGHDT, YNNKEL (reference sequence). This CDR3 is CASSQQGAQNTEAFF. CDR3 coding DNA: TGTGCCAGCAGCCAGCAGGGGGCGCAGAACACTGAAGCTTTCTTT.

The V and J genes are TRBV4-3 and TRBJ2-7, with D hard to call. V was clipped by 0 bases and J by 2 bases, with 5 bases between them. The CDR3 covers 13 residues. The germline V gene encodes CDR1 LGHNA and CDR2 YSLEER. CDR3 amino acids: CASSQEGTYEQYF. DNA for the CDR3: TGCGCCAGCAGCCAAGAGGGGACCTACGAGCAGTACTTC.

The chain recombines TRBV27 with TRBJ1-1; perhaps TRBD1 as D (5 bases). V was trimmed by 1 base and J by 10 bases, leaving 10 bases between them. The CDR3 loop spans 12 amino acids. The V gene's germline CDR1 is MNHEY and CDR2 SMNVEV (reference sequence). The CDR3 loop is CASSLWGRAAFF. In DNA, the CDR3 is TGTGCCAGCAGTTTATGGGGCAGGGCAGCTTTCTTT.

The J gene is TRBJ2-7, the V gene TRBV4-3; 10 bases align to TRBD2. V dropped 3 bases and J dropped 7; count of bases not matched to a gene: 6. There are 14 residues in the CDR3. Germline CDR1 is LGHNA and CDR2 is YSLEER. The CDR3 DNA is TGCGCCAGCAGCCAGCTAGCGGGAGCGGAAGAGCAGTACTTC. This translates into CASSQLAGAEEQYF.

The rearrangement joins TRBV7-2 to TRBJ1-1; D is perhaps TRBD1 (5 bases). The germline V gene has CDR1 SGHTA and CDR2 FQGNSA. The CDR3 loop spans 13 amino acids. Trimming stripped 2 bases from V and 10 bases from J, with 14 bases between. This chain's CDR3 is CASSLQPGGVAFF. DNA of the CDR3: TGTGCCAGCAGCTTACAACCGGGAGGGGTAGCTTTCTTT.

The V call is TRBV2, the J call TRBJ2-7; 8 bases fit TRBD1. Looked up from germline, CDR1 is SNHLY and CDR2 is FYNNEI. Trimming removed 5 bases from V and 4 bases from J; junction bases left unmatched: 7. This CDR3 comprises 14 residues. This CDR3 is CASSHDRGKYEQYF. The CDR3, as DNA: TGTGCCAGCAGTCATGACAGGGGAAAGTACGAGCAGTACTTC.

The chain recombines TRBV10-3 with TRBJ2-7; 10 bases agree with TRBD2. The J segment lost 1 base and the V segment lost 2 bases, leaving 2 bases of the junction unmatched. Germline lookup yields CDR1 ENHRY and CDR2 SYGVKD. This CDR3 comprises 15 residues. The CDR3 sequence: CAISEGGLASYEQYF. CDR3 bases: TGTGCCATCAGTGAGGGGGGACTAGCGTCCTACGAGCAGTACTTC.

The chain uses TRBV6-6 and TRBJ2-1; D unresolved. This CDR3 is built from 13 residues. The germline V and J ends were trimmed by 7 bases and 6 bases, with 13 bases remaining between them. Germline V CDR1 and CDR2: MNHNY, SVGAGI (reference sequence). CDR3 sequence (DNA): TGTGCCAGCACCCAGCGACCAAGCAATGAGCAGTTCTTC. Translation: CASTQRPSNEQFF.

This clone was observed a single time. This chain connects TRBV11-2 to TRBJ2-3, with TRBD2 matching 9 bases. The CDR3 is 16 residues long. After removal of 1 base from V and 3 bases from J, the junction contained 5 bases not matched to a gene. CDR1 and CDR2 (germline): SGHAT, FQNNGV. In DNA, the CDR3 is TGTGCCAGCAGCTTAGGACTAGCGGTTAGTACAGATACGCAGTATTTT. Encoded protein: CASSLGLAVSTDTQYF.

A single count supports this clone. The chain uses TRBV2 and TRBJ1-1; D gene ambiguous. From germline, CDR1 is SNHLY and CDR2 FYNNEI. The CDR3 is 15 residues long. Trimming took 8 bases from V and 7 from J, leaving 23 bases between them. The CDR3 loop is CASRSSGSPRGEAFF. The CDR3 DNA is TGTGCCAGCCGGTCGTCGGGGTCCCCTCGGGGTGAAGCTTTCTTT.

This chain uses TRBV19 with TRBJ1-4; D gene unclear. V dropped 4 bases and J dropped 8 bases, with 14 bases sitting between them. This CDR3 region has 14 residues. CDR1 and CDR2 from the germline V gene are LNHDA and SQIVND (reference sequence). The DNA for the CDR3 is TGTGCCAGTAGTACACAACCGGGAGGGGAAAAACTGTTTTTT. Translated: CASSTQPGGEKLFF.

The gene calls are TRBV30 and TRBJ2-2; TRBD2 matches 9 bases. Looked up from germline, CDR1 is GTSNPN and CDR2 is SVGIG (reference sequence). The junction had 3 bases not matched to a gene; V was cut back by 0 bases and J by 7 bases. CDR3 length: 14 residues. CDR3 in DNA: TGTGCCTGGAGTGTGGGACTAGCTGGCGGGGAGCTGTTTTTT. This sequence encodes CAWSVGLAGGELFF.

In this sample, this clone turned up once. This chain connects TRBV5-1 to TRBJ2-5; D is perhaps TRBD2 (6 bases). The CDR3 extends over 12 amino acids. The ends were cut back, 4 bases at V and 5 bases at J, with 9 bases in the middle. The V gene's germline CDR1 is SGHRS and CDR2 YFSETQ. The CDR3 DNA sequence: TGCGCCAGCAGCGGAGGGAAGGAGACCCAGTACTTC. Protein sequence: CASSGGKETQYF.

The chain uses TRBV6-5 and TRBJ1-3, with 12 bases lining up with TRBD1. The germline V gene encodes CDR1 MNHEY and CDR2 SVGAGI. The CDR3 is made up of 15 amino acids. The V segment lost 6 bases and the J segment 4 bases; nucleotides outside the gene matches: 4. CDR3 residues: CASRGTGGLGNTIYF. The CDR3 DNA sequence: TGTGCCAGCAGGGGGACAGGGGGCTTGGGAAACACCATATATTTT.

The V call is TRBV30, the J call TRBJ2-2; D tentatively fits TRBD1 or TRBD2 (5 bases each). Trimming shortened V by 4 bases and J by 7 bases, and 13 bases separated the two germline ends. From germline, CDR1 is GTSNPN and CDR2 SVGIG (reference sequence). The CDR3 is made up of 13 amino acids. CDR3 sequence: CAWKFSGGGELFF. In DNA form, the CDR3 reads TGTGCCTGGAAATTCTCTGGGGGCGGGGAGCTGTTTTTT.

This clone has a single count. The V gene is TRBV6-6, the J gene TRBJ2-5; TRBD1 agrees at 8 bases. V was clipped by 2 bases and J by 4 bases; unmatched bases: 3. The CDR3 spans 14 residues. The germline V gene has CDR1 MNHNY and CDR2 SVGAGI (reference sequence). CDR3 amino acids: CASSYSTGGETQYF. For the CDR3, the DNA is TGTGCCAGCAGTTACAGTACAGGGGGAGAGACCCAGTACTTC.

The V call is TRBV3-1 (or the pseudogene TRBV3-2), the J call TRBJ1-2, with no clear D. This CDR3 spans 11 amino acids. Germline V CDR1 and CDR2: LGHDT, YNNKEL (reference sequence). With 2 bases removed from V and 8 bases from J, the gap between germline ends came to 6 bases. CDR3 in amino acids: CASSQTPGYTF. The DNA for the CDR3 is TGTGCCAGCAGCCAAACCCCAGGCTACACCTTC.

The chain uses TRBV24-1 and TRBJ2-6, with D uncertain. Trimming shortened V by 4 bases and J by 0 bases, and 3 bases separated the two germline ends. CDR3 length: 14 residues. Germline CDR1 reads KGHDR; CDR2 reads SFDVKD. Written as DNA, the CDR3 is TGTGCCACCAGTGAGGCCTCTGGGGCCAACGTCCTGACTTTC. It is translated as CATSEASGANVLTF.

The chain employs TRBV28 and TRBJ1-1; 9 bases are a match to TRBD1. V dropped 6 bases and J dropped 5; count of bases not matched to a gene: 13. CDR3 length: 16 amino acids. Germline V lookup: CDR1 MDHEN, CDR2 SYDVKM. The CDR3 DNA reads as TGTGCCAGCAGCTTAACCTTTGGACAGGGGCGAACTGAAGCTTTCTTT. Amino acids: CASSLTFGQGRTEAFF. Full variable domain (outside the CDR3, taken from reference TRBV28 and TRBJ1-1): DVKVTQSSRYLVKRTGEKVFLECVQDMDHENMFWYRQDPGLGLRLIYFSYDVKMKEKGDIPEGYSVSREKKERFSLILESASTNQTSMYLCASSLTFGQGRTEAFFGQGTRLTVV.

Concerning this clone: Relative to the germline gene, one junction end is altered; a read error may explain this. The rearrangement uses TRBV3-1 (or the pseudogene TRBV3-2) and TRBJ2-7; unclear D gene. The germline CDR1 and CDR2 sequences are LGHDT and YNNKEL (reference sequence). The CDR3 is 14 amino acids. DNA for the CDR3: TGTGCCAGCAGCCTACAGACAAACTCCTTCGAGCAGTACTTC. Residues: CASSLQTNSFEQYF.

The J gene is TRBJ2-5, the V gene TRBV28; maybe TRBD1 (5 bases). CDR1 is MDHEN and CDR2 is SYDVKM in the germline V gene. The CDR3 loop spans 16 amino acids. V gave up 3 bases and J gave up 4 bases, with 18 bases separating them. CDR3 residues: CASSFHQGKVVETQYF. The CDR3 DNA is TGTGCCAGCAGTTTTCACCAGGGAAAGGTTGTAGAGACCCAGTACTTC. Filled out from reference TRBV28 and TRBJ2-5, the complete variable domain reads DVKVTQSSRYLVKRTGEKVFLECVQDMDHENMFWYRQDPGLGLRLIYFSYDVKMKEKGDIPEGYSVSREKKERFSLILESASTNQTSMYLCASSFHQGKVVETQYFGPGTRLLVL.

V usage is TRBV7-2 and J usage is TRBJ2-7; D is possibly TRBD1 or TRBD2 (5 bases each). The germline gives CDR1 SGHTA, CDR2 FQGNSA. CDR3 length: 13 residues. Trimming removed 8 bases at V and 2 bases at J, with 13 bases between. The CDR3 protein is CASGDGSTYEQYF. In nucleotides, the CDR3 is TGTGCCAGCGGGGACGGATCAACCTACGAGCAGTACTTC.